A selection of T cell receptor beta chains follows, all from one sample in a study of Ad26.COV2.S vaccination and SARS-CoV-2 variants. Data came from immunoSEQ multiplex PCR; TCRdb stores just in-frame clones and leaves some out. The data hold approximately 400,000 clones, with about 88% observed a single time. The sequencing used peripheral blood, collected in a trial of Ad26.COV2.S vaccine versus placebo. The receptors derive from a person aged 18 to 65 who received the Ad26.COV2.S COVID-19 vaccine or a placebo. The CDR3 runs from the conserved cysteine through the conserved F or W. A D gene is named only where the DNA matches it firmly.

V gene: TRBV2
J gene: TRBJ2-1
D gene: TRBD1
CDR3 protein: CASSLDRDRFF

V gene: TRBV7-9
J gene: TRBJ2-2
D gene: -
CDR3 protein: CASSLAGTGELFF

V gene: TRBV20-1
J gene: TRBJ2-1
D gene: -
CDR3 protein: CSASLGSAGHNEQFF

V gene: TRBV7-2
J gene: TRBJ1-1
D gene: -
CDR3 protein: CASSFSPRDTEAFF

V gene: TRBV6-6
J gene: TRBJ1-2
D gene: -
CDR3 protein: CASTNGGSYYGYTF

V gene: TRBV15
J gene: TRBJ1-5
D gene: -
CDR3 protein: CATSRDLGQGYQPQHF

V gene: TRBV6-5
J gene: TRBJ2-6
D gene: -
CDR3 protein: CASSYLREAGANVLTF

V gene: TRBV4-3
J gene: TRBJ2-1
D gene: -
CDR3 protein: CASSQASWGYEQFF

V gene: TRBV27
J gene: TRBJ2-1
D gene: TRBD2
CDR3 protein: CASSGLASYNEQFF

V gene: TRBV19
J gene: TRBJ2-1
D gene: -
CDR3 protein: CASSIYGLARYNEQFF

V gene: TRBV19
J gene: TRBJ2-2
D gene: -
CDR3 protein: CASSTTGTGELFF

V gene: TRBV9
J gene: TRBJ1-5
D gene: TRBD1
CDR3 protein: CASSPTRRDRGPLGNQPQHF

V gene: TRBV19
J gene: TRBJ2-2
D gene: -
CDR3 protein: CASKRIDNTGELFF